The 15 T cell receptor beta chains given below trace back to one sample, sequenced in a study of cytomegalovirus exposure and HLA in healthy donors. The PCR had 60 Vbeta and 13 Jbeta primers. The protocol was immunoSEQ multiplex PCR, while the TCRdb copy is restricted to in-frame clones and leaves out a portion. The top ten clones hold roughly 10% of a sample with about 130,000 clones, 80% to 90% of them seen once. Specimen: PBMCs. These receptor sequences come from a male donor in good health and CMV-seropositive.

The chain links TRBV2 to TRBJ2-4; 7 bases are shared with TRBD1. This CDR3 region has 12 residues. In germline, CDR1 is SNHLY, CDR2 FYNNEI. V lost 4 bases to trimming and J lost 6 bases; unmatched junction nucleotides: 0. The DNA for the CDR3 is TGTGCCAGCAGTGGACAGGGAAACATTCAGTACTTC. It specifies CASSGQGNIQYF.

Only one count was recorded for this clone. V usage is TRBV19 and J usage is TRBJ1-5; D is perhaps TRBD1 (5 bases). The CDR3 has 15 amino acids. The germline V and J ends were trimmed by 6 bases and 0 bases, with 12 bases remaining between them. The V gene's germline CDR1 is LNHDA and CDR2 SQIVND (reference sequence). CDR3 amino acids: CASRWTSYSNQPQHF. For the CDR3, the DNA is TGTGCCAGTAGGTGGACATCCTATAGCAATCAGCCCCAGCATTTT.

The chain's CDR3 is CASRRDEQGGYEQYF. The CDR3 DNA follows: TGTGCCAGTAGGCGGGACGAGCAGGGGGGTTACGAGCAGTACTTC. This chain connects TRBV19 to TRBJ2-7; D is possibly TRBD1 (7 bases). CDR1 and CDR2 from the germline V gene are LNHDA and SQIVND (reference sequence). The V end was cut by 6 bases, the J end by 4 bases, with 19 bases between. This CDR3 region has 15 residues.

This clone was found a few times. The J gene is TRBJ1-1, the V gene TRBV7-3; D is unclear. The CDR3 consists of 14 residues. Germline-derived CDR1 and CDR2 are SGHTA and FQGTGA. V lost 5 bases, J lost 1 base, and 11 bases lay in between. This CDR3 reads CASSPAGANTEAFF. CDR3 coding DNA: TGTGCCAGCAGCCCCGCTGGAGCGAACACTGAAGCTTTCTTT. Full variable domain (rest looked up from reference TRBV7-3 and TRBJ1-1): GAGVSQTPSNKVTEKGKYVELRCDPISGHTALYWYRQSLGQGPEFLIYFQGTGAADDSGLPNDRFFAVRPEGSVSTLKIQRTERGDSAVYLCASSPAGANTEAFFGQGTRLTVV.

This chain uses TRBV6-5 with TRBJ1-5; unclear D gene. V was cut by 2 bases and J by 0 bases, with 8 bases left in between. CDR3 length: 15 residues. CDR1 is MNHEY, CDR2 SVGAGI, per germline. The CDR3 bases are TGTGCCAGCAGTTACGCGGGTGGTAGCAATCAGCCCCAGCATTTT. It translates to CASSYAGGSNQPQHF.

The chain combines TRBV5-1 with TRBJ1-1; D is unresolved. The germline CDR1 and CDR2 sequences are SGHRS and YFSETQ. The CDR3 spans 14 residues. V lost 4 bases to trimming and J lost 1 base, with 11 bases between them. For the CDR3, the DNA is TGCGCCAGCAGCGAGTCTCTCAAGAACACTGAAGCTTTCTTT. Translated: CASSESLKNTEAFF.

The genes are TRBV4-3 and TRBJ2-7; no firm D call. CDR3 length: 12 amino acids. Trimming stripped 1 base from V and 7 bases from J, with 8 bases between. CDR1 and CDR2 from the germline V gene are LGHNA and YSLEER. This CDR3 reads CASSQVPGEQYF. CDR3 DNA sequence: TGCGCCAGCAGCCAAGTTCCCGGGGAGCAGTACTTC.

This clone came up a few times. The chain uses TRBV13 and TRBJ2-5, with a tentative D call TRBD2 (5 bases). Gene TRBJ2-7 matches the end of the DNA better, so the J call may be wrong. Germline values: CDR1 PRHDT, CDR2 FYEKMQ (reference sequence). This CDR3 has 14 residues. The CDR3 spells CASSFSSSSYEQYF. CDR3 bases: TGTGCCAGCAGCTTTTCTAGCAGCTCCTACGAGCAGTACTTC.

The V gene is TRBV5-1, the J gene TRBJ2-3, with 10 bases that match TRBD2. Germline loops: CDR1 SGHRS, CDR2 YFSETQ. The V gene end was trimmed by 4 bases and the J gene end by 1 base; junction bases not matched to a gene: 6. The CDR3 runs 16 residues. CDR3 sequence: CASSQRTSGGTDTQYF. The CDR3 DNA sequence: TGCGCCAGCAGCCAGCGGACTAGCGGAGGCACAGATACGCAGTATTTT.

This clone was detected a few times. CDR3 nucleotides: TGTGCCAGCAGTTATAACCCACGGGAAAACACTGAAGCTTTCTTT. As protein: CASSYNPRENTEAFF. The chain carries TRBV6-5 and TRBJ1-1; D is uncertain. The ends were cut back, 3 bases at V and 2 bases at J, with 13 bases in the middle. CDR3 length equals 15 residues. Germline loops: CDR1 MNHEY, CDR2 SVGAGI.

The CDR3 loop reads CSVEVASVPGELFF. CDR3 DNA: TGCAGCGTTGAAGTGGCTAGCGTCCCCGGGGAGCTGTTTTTT. The genes are TRBV29-1 and TRBJ2-2, with D possibly being TRBD2 (6 bases). The V end lost 1 base, the J end lost 6 bases, and 12 bases lay between the germline ends. The germline gives CDR1 SQVTM, CDR2 ANQGSEA. CDR3 length: 14 residues.

V gene TRBV19 combines with J gene TRBJ2-5; 15 bases align to TRBD2. Looked up from germline, CDR1 is LNHDA and CDR2 is SQIVND (reference sequence). This CDR3 is built from 17 residues. Losses at the gene ends were 5 bases for V and 5 bases for J; bases not matched to a gene: 9. The CDR3 coding sequence is TGTGCCAGTAGTGGACTAGCGGGAGGGCCCTCGCGGGAGACCCAGTACTTC. It codes for CASSGLAGGPSRETQYF.

The chain links TRBV4-2 to TRBJ2-1, with 11 bases aligning to TRBD2. Per germline, CDR1 LGHNA and CDR2 YNFKEQ. The junction had 6 bases not matched to a gene; V was cut back by 3 bases and J by 5 bases. This CDR3 has 16 amino acids. CDR3 protein: CASSQPTSGKDNEQFF. CDR3 nucleotide sequence: TGTGCCAGCAGCCAGCCGACTAGCGGGAAAGACAATGAGCAGTTCTTC.

The chain combines TRBV27 with TRBJ2-7; TRBD1 matches 8 bases. This CDR3 is 16 amino acids long. CDR1 and CDR2 (germline): MNHEY, SMNVEV (reference sequence). V shed 0 bases, J shed 4 bases, and the junction held 8 bases outside the gene matches. The CDR3 DNA sequence: TGTGCCAGCAGTTTATCTGGGCAGGGGGCTAAGTACGAGCAGTACTTC. Amino acid sequence: CASSLSGQGAKYEQYF.

The J gene is TRBJ2-5, the V gene TRBV7-9; 7 bases agree with TRBD2. CDR3 length: 14 residues. CDR1 is SEHNR, CDR2 FQNEAQ, per germline (reference sequence). Trimming took 4 bases from V and 4 from J; bases not matched to a gene: 6. The CDR3 is CASSSDSGSETQYF. The CDR3 DNA reads TGTGCCAGCAGCTCAGATAGCGGGTCAGAGACCCAGTACTTC.